Listed here is a single T cell receptor beta chain. This record belongs to a study of shared clonotypes between healthy human individuals. The germline CDR1 and CDR2 sequences are LNHDA and SQIVND (reference sequence). This CDR3 comprises 15 residues. Between the trimmed V and J ends, which lost 6 bases and 4 bases, there was a span of 16 bases. Sequencing used immunoSEQ multiplex PCR; TCRdb keeps in-frame clones, though not all of them. The data show around 940,000 clones, approximately 80% seen once. Sequenced sample: memory CD4+ T cells sorted from blood. The subset denotes: CD45RA-negative fraction. The sequence derives from a man aged 18 to 30 in good health. The chain employs TRBV19 and TRBJ1-5; tentatively, D is TRBD1 (6 bases). The CDR3 DNA follows: TGTGCCAGTAGCAGAACAGGGTACGTGAATCAGCCCCAGCATTTT. Amino acid sequence: CASSRTGYVNQPQHF.